This T cell receptor (beta chain) was sequenced during a study of a mutant IDH1 vaccine in newly diagnosed glioma. Turning to the study itself: An approximately 62% male, approximately 38% female split and a mean age of about 44 years characterized treated patients.

Clones were read by immunoSEQ multiplex PCR, and TCRdb kept only the in-frame ones, dropping some. The sample carries approximately 47,000 clones, 88% recorded once. This sample's time point: week 35, safety follow-up. In every dose of vaccine, 300 ug of mutant IDH1 20-mer peptide was given alongside topical imiquimod. Scheduled for weeks 1, 3, 5, 7, 11, 15, 19 and 23, eight vaccinations were given to patients. The germline V gene has CDR1 SGHVS and CDR2 FQNEAQ. The trim removed 4 bases at V and 3 bases at J, leaving 11 bases unmatched. The CDR3 loop spans 16 amino acids. Regarding this clone: Antigen specificity is unknown.

The J gene is TRBJ2-7, the V gene TRBV7-8; TRBD2 matches at 8 bases. This sequence originates from a woman aged 40 to 50 with glioma. The sequencing here drew on PBMCs, taken from a glioma patient whose treatment included an IDH1 peptide vaccine. In nucleotides, the CDR3 is TGTGCCAGCAGCTCCGTAGAAGCGGGAGAGTTCTACGAGCAGTACTTC. Translation: CASSSVEAGEFYEQYF.